Below, 20 T cell receptor beta chains from the same sample are listed, as sequenced in a study of T cell responses to AZD1222 COVID-19 vaccine. Sequencing used immunoSEQ multiplex PCR; TCRdb keeps in-frame clones, though not all of them. Here the sample spans approximately 89,000 clones, around nine tenths being singletons. Sequencing used peripheral blood, obtained on day 0 of AZD1222 vaccination. Receptors originate from an adult in good health.

V gene TRBV6-5 combines with J gene TRBJ2-1; TRBD2 matches at 14 bases. Trimming at V came to 6 bases and at J to 5 bases, leaving 0 bases not matched to a gene. In germline, CDR1 is MNHEY, CDR2 SVGAGI. The CDR3 is 14 amino acids. The CDR3 region is CASRTSGGDNEQFF. Here the CDR3 DNA reads TGTGCCAGCAGGACTAGCGGGGGGGACAATGAGCAGTTCTTC.

The chain recombines TRBV5-1 with TRBJ1-1; unclear D gene. This CDR3 has 13 amino acids. Germline values: CDR1 SGHRS, CDR2 YFSETQ. Trimming pared 2 bases from V and 8 bases from J, leaving 13 bases between. The CDR3: CASSLRPVTEAFF. The CDR3 DNA reads TGCGCCAGCAGCTTAAGGCCGGTTACCGAAGCTTTCTTT. Variable domain in full (rest from reference TRBV5-1 and TRBJ1-1): KAGVTQTPRYLIKTRGQQVTLSCSPISGHRSVSWYQQTPGQGLQFLFEYFSETQRNKGNFPGRFSGRQFSNSRSEMNVSTLELGDSALYLCASSLRPVTEAFFGQGTRLTVV.

This clone has a single count. The chain combines TRBV12-5 with TRBJ1-1; no clear D gene. Germline V gene data show CDR1 as LGHNT and CDR2 as FRNRAP. The CDR3 has 12 residues. V lost 0 bases, J lost 5 bases, and 4 bases lay in between. CDR3 nucleotides: TGTGCTAGTGGTTTGGTAGCAACTGAAGCTTTCTTT. Translated, it gives CASGLVATEAFF.

This chain links TRBV9 with TRBJ1-1; perhaps TRBD1 as D (5 bases). This CDR3 comprises 17 residues. Germline loops: CDR1 SGDLS, CDR2 YYNGEE. V lost 4 bases and J lost 4, with 23 bases in between. The CDR3 region is CASSHSRGTKGGTEAFF. CDR3 nucleotides: TGTGCCAGCAGCCATTCAAGGGGAACTAAAGGTGGCACTGAAGCTTTCTTT.

This chain uses TRBV4-3 with TRBJ1-2, with D perhaps TRBD1 (5 bases). CDR1 LGHNA and CDR2 YSLEER come from the germline V gene. Trimming removed 0 bases from V and 8 bases from J, with 13 bases in between. CDR3 length: 14 amino acids. The CDR3 coding sequence is TGCGCCAGCAGCCAAGATGGGGGGGTAGGCGGCTACACCTTC. This encodes CASSQDGGVGGYTF.

The chain carries TRBV12-3 or TRBV12-4 and TRBJ1-6, with D perhaps TRBD1 (6 bases). Between the trimmed V and J ends, which lost 2 bases and 15 bases, there was a span of 11 bases. The CDR3 sequence is 12 residues long. The CDR3 here is CASSLHRADLHF. CDR3 DNA sequence: TGTGCCAGCAGTTTACACAGGGCGGACCTCCACTTT.

This chain links TRBV7-3 with TRBJ2-3; TRBD2 might be the D (5 bases). In germline, CDR1 is SGHTA, CDR2 FQGTGA. The CDR3 contains 14 residues. Between the trimmed V and J ends, which lost 5 bases and 3 bases, there was a span of 12 bases. The CDR3 loop is CASSPSDSTDTQYF. CDR3 nucleotides: TGTGCCAGCAGCCCCTCGGACTCAACAGATACGCAGTATTTT.

The rearrangement joins TRBV30 to TRBJ2-7; 8 bases agree with TRBD2. The CDR3 runs to 13 residues. V shed 6 bases, J shed 1 base, and the junction held 5 bases outside the gene matches. The V gene's germline CDR1 is GTSNPN and CDR2 SVGIG (reference sequence). Written as DNA, the CDR3 is TGTGCCTGTCGGCGGGGGGTATCCTACGAGCAGTACTTC. It translates to CACRRGVSYEQYF. The variable domain in full, completed from reference TRBV30 and TRBJ2-7, reads SQTIHQWPATLVQPVGSPLSLECTVEGTSNPNLYWYRQAAGRGLQLLFYSVGIGQISSEVPQNLSASRPQDRQFILSSKKLLLSDSGFYLCACRRGVSYEQYFGPGTRLTVT.

This clone was seen only a few times. The chain is built from TRBV5-1 and TRBJ2-2, with a weak D call TRBD1 (6 bases). V lost 4 bases to trimming and J lost 4 bases, with 11 bases between them. Germline CDR1 SGHRS, CDR2 YFSETQ. The CDR3 is 14 amino acids. The CDR3 DNA reads TGCGCCAGCAGCATAGGACAGCTCACCGGGGAGCTGTTTTTT. Translated, it gives CASSIGQLTGELFF.

The genes are TRBV19 and TRBJ2-3, with D tentatively TRBD1 (5 bases). Germline assignment: CDR1 LNHDA and CDR2 SQIVND (reference sequence). The CDR3 spans 13 residues. V lost 1 base and J lost 3, with 5 bases in between. CDR3 in DNA: TGTGCCAGTAGTATAGCAGGGACAGATACGCAGTATTTT. Its translation is CASSIAGTDTQYF.

This rearrangement joins TRBV2 to TRBJ2-7; D is unresolved. CDR1 and CDR2 (germline): SNHLY, FYNNEI. CDR3 length equals 13 residues. V gave up 4 bases and J gave up 1 base, with 8 bases separating them. CDR3 amino acids: CASSVGRSYEQYF. CDR3 DNA sequence: TGTGCCAGCAGTGTAGGACGGTCCTACGAGCAGTACTTC.

The chain employs TRBV5-1 and TRBJ2-3, with D hard to call. Germline lookup yields CDR1 SGHRS and CDR2 YFSETQ. The CDR3 covers 17 residues. V lost 0 bases, J lost 0 bases, and 14 bases lay in between. CDR3 amino acids: CASSLALNTYSTDTQYF. The CDR3 DNA is TGCGCCAGCAGCTTGGCCCTCAATACCTATAGCACAGATACGCAGTATTTT. Filled out from reference TRBV5-1 and TRBJ2-3, the complete variable domain reads KAGVTQTPRYLIKTRGQQVTLSCSPISGHRSVSWYQQTPGQGLQFLFEYFSETQRNKGNFPGRFSGRQFSNSRSEMNVSTLELGDSALYLCASSLALNTYSTDTQYFGPGTRLTVL.

The chain is built from TRBV7-2 and TRBJ2-2, with TRBD1 identical over 9 bases. Germline values: CDR1 SGHTA, CDR2 FQGNSA. V trimming: 5 bases; J trimming: 5 bases; junction bases outside the gene matches: 6. There are 15 residues in the CDR3. This chain's CDR3 is CASSRGQGLTGELFF. The CDR3 DNA follows: TGTGCCAGCAGCCGGGGACAGGGCTTGACCGGGGAGCTGTTTTTT.

The chain recombines TRBV20-1 with TRBJ1-3, with TRBD1 as a possible D gene (5 bases). Germline values: CDR1 DFQATT, CDR2 SNEGSKA (reference sequence). This CDR3 comprises 14 residues. With 3 bases removed from V and 0 bases from J, the gap between germline ends came to 9 bases. This CDR3 reads CSASGDDSGNTIYF. The CDR3 bases are TGCAGTGCTAGTGGGGACGACTCTGGAAACACCATATATTTT.

The gene calls are TRBV27 and TRBJ2-1; D gene unclear. Trimming pared 7 bases from V and 4 bases from J, leaving 17 bases between. The CDR3 covers 15 residues. Germline lookup yields CDR1 MNHEY and CDR2 SMNVEV (reference sequence). For the CDR3, the DNA is TGTGCCAGCACCCCCGGTGGCGCCCCATACAATGAGCAGTTCTTC. The encoded protein is CASTPGGAPYNEQFF.

The rearrangement links TRBV7-2 to TRBJ2-7; 8 bases map to TRBD2. CDR1 and CDR2 (germline): SGHTA, FQGNSA. The CDR3 covers 14 residues. Unmatched junction bases numbered 11, after V lost 4 bases and J lost 9 bases. The DNA for the CDR3 is TGTGCCAGCAGCTCAAGCGGGGGACCCGGCGGGCAGTACTTC. As protein: CASSSSGGPGGQYF. The whole variable domain, filled in from reference TRBV7-2 and TRBJ2-7, reads GAGVSQSPSNKVTEKGKDVELRCDPISGHTALYWYRQSLGQGLEFLIYFQGNSAPDKSGLPSDRFSAERTGGSVSTLTIQRTQQEDSAVYLCASSSSGGPGGQYFGPGTRLTVT.

The V call is TRBV5-4, the J call TRBJ2-1; D ambiguous. This CDR3 has 14 amino acids. Looked up from germline, CDR1 is SGHNT and CDR2 is YYREEE (reference sequence). V dropped 4 bases and J dropped 5 bases, with 13 bases sitting between them. The CDR3 reads CASSIGLWDNEQFF. The CDR3 DNA reads TGTGCCAGCAGCATCGGGCTCTGGGACAATGAGCAGTTCTTC.

This chain links TRBV5-1 with TRBJ2-1; 9 bases are a match to TRBD1. Germline CDR1 is SGHRS and CDR2 is YFSETQ. Trimming removed 6 bases from V and 7 bases from J; junction bases left unmatched: 5. CDR3 size: 13 residues. CDR3: CASTKQGANEQFF. The CDR3 DNA reads as TGCGCCAGCACCAAACAGGGGGCTAATGAGCAGTTCTTC.

The chain combines TRBV12-3 or TRBV12-4 with TRBJ2-5; no definite D call. The V end lost 3 bases, the J end lost 2 bases, and 7 bases lay between the germline ends. The CDR3 is 13 residues long. CDR3 loop: CASSFFEQETQYF. The CDR3 DNA is TGTGCCAGCAGTTTTTTTGAGCAAGAGACCCAGTACTTC.

The J gene is TRBJ2-3, the V gene TRBV19, with 11 nucleotides matching TRBD1. Germline assignment: CDR1 LNHDA and CDR2 SQIVND (reference sequence). Trimming removed 5 bases from V and 5 bases from J; junction bases left unmatched: 9. This CDR3 contains 16 residues. CDR3 region: CASSLDRGQNIDTQYF. CDR3 in DNA: TGTGCCAGTAGTTTGGACAGGGGGCAAAATATAGATACGCAGTATTTT. The full variable domain, in which reference TRBV19 and TRBJ2-3 provide the parts outside the CDR3, is DGGITQSPKYLFRKEGQNVTLSCEQNLNHDAMYWYRQDPGQGLRLIYYSQIVNDFQKGDIAEGYSVSREKKESFPLTVTSAQKNPTAFYLCASSLDRGQNIDTQYFGPGTRLTVL.